This T cell receptor (beta chain) is from a study of molecular identifiers for immune sequencing clone quantification. This clonotype has a count of ten or more. This CDR3 is 14 amino acids long. Germline CDR1 SEHNR, CDR2 FQNEAQ (reference sequence). Trimming pared 10 bases from V and 5 bases from J, leaving 17 bases between. TCRdb analysed the PCR reads with MiXCR anew, one entry per CDR3 protein. The sample shows about 640,000 distinct CDR3 sequences, roughly 21% of them seen only once. The clonotype originates from a human donor in good health. Some libraries in this study had Jurkat cell RNA spiked in. Sequencing input: naive CD8+ T cells from blood, with Jurkat cell RNA spiked in. The sample's subset: FACS-sorted CD8+CD4-CCR7+CD45RA+ naive T cells. This rearrangement joins TRBV7-9 to TRBJ2-2; TRBD2 is a possible D gene (6 bases). CDR3 DNA: TGTGCCACCACGGGATTCGCGGGGACCGGGGAGCTGTTTTTT. This encodes CATTGFAGTGELFF.